This T cell receptor beta chain was sequenced in a study of blood T cell repertoires in COVID-19. Overall study: Researchers got acute and convalescent COVID-19 samples from the United States, Italy and Spain. T cells, B-cell-depleted T cells, or PBMCs supplied cDNA or gDNA.

This clone was detected only once. V gave up 4 bases and J gave up 3 bases; unmatched junction bases: 1. The CDR3 runs to 14 residues. Germline V gene data show CDR1 as LGHDT and CDR2 as YNNKEL (reference sequence). The Seattle site enrolled patients during active infection and followed them longitudinally. Per the study methods: Cell counts per sample came from amplifying reference gene primers. Using immunoSEQ multiplex PCR, the repertoire was profiled, and TCRdb retains in-frame clones only, with some absent. V and J calls and clone size follow that table, whereas D and trimming were derived from the DNA. The sample has approximately 150,000 clones, around 86% seen once.

The chain combines TRBV3-1 (or the pseudogene TRBV3-2) with TRBJ2-1, with 9 bases fitting TRBD2. This clonotype was sampled from a woman of 80 years or more with COVID-19, enrolled during active disease. Specimen: peripheral blood. CDR3 amino acids: CASSLSGSYNEQFF. The DNA of the CDR3 is TGTGCCAGCAGCCTTAGCGGGAGCTACAATGAGCAGTTCTTC.